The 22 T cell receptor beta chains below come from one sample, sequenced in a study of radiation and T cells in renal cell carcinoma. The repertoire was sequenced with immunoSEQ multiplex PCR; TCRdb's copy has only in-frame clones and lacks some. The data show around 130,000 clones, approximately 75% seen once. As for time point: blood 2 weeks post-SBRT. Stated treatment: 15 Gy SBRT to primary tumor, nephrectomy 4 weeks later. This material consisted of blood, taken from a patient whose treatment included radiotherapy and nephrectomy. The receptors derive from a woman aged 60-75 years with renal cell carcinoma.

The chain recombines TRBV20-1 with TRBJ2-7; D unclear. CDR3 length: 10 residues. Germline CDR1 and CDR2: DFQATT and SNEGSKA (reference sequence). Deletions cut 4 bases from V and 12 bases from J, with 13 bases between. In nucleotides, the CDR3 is TGCAGTGCTACCGGCCCCACCGCGTACTTC. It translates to CSATGPTAYF.

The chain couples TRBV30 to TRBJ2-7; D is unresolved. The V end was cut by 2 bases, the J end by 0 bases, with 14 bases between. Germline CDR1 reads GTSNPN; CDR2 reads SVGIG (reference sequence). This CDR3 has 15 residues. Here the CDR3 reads CAWSYPAVSSYEQYF. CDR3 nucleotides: TGTGCCTGGAGTTATCCAGCCGTGAGCTCCTACGAGCAGTACTTC.

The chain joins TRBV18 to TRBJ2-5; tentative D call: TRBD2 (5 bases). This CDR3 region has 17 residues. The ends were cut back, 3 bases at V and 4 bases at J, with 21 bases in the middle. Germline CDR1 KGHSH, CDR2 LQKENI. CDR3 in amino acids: CASSPRQDSSVGETQYF. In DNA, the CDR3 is TGTGCCAGCTCACCCCGTCAGGACTCCTCGGTTGGAGAGACCCAGTACTTC.

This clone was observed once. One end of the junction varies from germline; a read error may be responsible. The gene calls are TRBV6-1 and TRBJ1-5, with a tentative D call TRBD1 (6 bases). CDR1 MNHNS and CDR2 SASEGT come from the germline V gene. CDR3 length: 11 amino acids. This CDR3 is CASSRTGTKRF. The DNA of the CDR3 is TGTGCCAGCAGCCGTACAGGGACCAAGCGTTTT.

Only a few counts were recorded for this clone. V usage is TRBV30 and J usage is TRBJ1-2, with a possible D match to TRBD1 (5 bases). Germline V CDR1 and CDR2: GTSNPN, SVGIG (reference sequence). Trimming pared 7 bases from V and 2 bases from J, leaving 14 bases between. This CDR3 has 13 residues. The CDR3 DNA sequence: TGTGCCTTACGGGACGGACGAAACTATGGCTACACCTTC. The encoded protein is CALRDGRNYGYTF. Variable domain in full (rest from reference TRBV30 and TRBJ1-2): SQTIHQWPATLVQPVGSPLSLECTVEGTSNPNLYWYRQAAGRGLQLLFYSVGIGQISSEVPQNLSASRPQDRQFILSSKKLLLSDSGFYLCALRDGRNYGYTFGSGTRLTVV.

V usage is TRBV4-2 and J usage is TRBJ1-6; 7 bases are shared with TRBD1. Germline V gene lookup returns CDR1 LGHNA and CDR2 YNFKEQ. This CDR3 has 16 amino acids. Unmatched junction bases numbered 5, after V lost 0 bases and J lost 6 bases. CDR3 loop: CASSQEPTGSNSPLHF. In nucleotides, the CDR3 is TGTGCCAGCAGCCAAGAACCGACAGGGTCTAATTCACCCCTCCACTTT.

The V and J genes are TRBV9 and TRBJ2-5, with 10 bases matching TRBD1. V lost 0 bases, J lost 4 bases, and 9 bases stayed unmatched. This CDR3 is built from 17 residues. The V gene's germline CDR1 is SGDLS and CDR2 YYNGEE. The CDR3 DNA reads TGTGCCAGCAGCGTAGCTACGGGACAGGGGCCTCGAGAGACCCAGTACTTC. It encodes CASSVATGQGPRETQYF.

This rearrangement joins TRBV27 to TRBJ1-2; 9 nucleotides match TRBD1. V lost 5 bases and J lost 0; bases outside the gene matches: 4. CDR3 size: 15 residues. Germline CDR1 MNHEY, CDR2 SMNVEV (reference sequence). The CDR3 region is CASSIRTGANYGYTF. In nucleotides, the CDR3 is TGTGCCAGCAGTATACGGACAGGGGCTAACTATGGCTACACCTTC.

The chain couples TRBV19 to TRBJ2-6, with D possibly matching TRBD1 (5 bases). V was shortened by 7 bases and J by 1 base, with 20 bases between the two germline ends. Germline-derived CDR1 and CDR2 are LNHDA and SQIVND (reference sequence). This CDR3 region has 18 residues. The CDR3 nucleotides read TGTGCCAGTATGAGGCAGGACACATCCCGATCTGGGGCCAACGTCCTGACTTTC. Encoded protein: CASMRQDTSRSGANVLTF.

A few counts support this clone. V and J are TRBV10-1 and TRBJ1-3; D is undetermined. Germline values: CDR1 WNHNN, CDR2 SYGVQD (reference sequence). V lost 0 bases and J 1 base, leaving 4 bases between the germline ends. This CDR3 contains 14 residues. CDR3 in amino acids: CASSESSSGNTIYF. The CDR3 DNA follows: TGCGCCAGCAGTGAGTCGTCATCTGGAAACACCATATATTTT.

This chain's CDR3 is CASSARQNTGELFF. Here the CDR3 DNA reads TGTGCCAGCAGCGCCCGACAGAACACCGGGGAGCTGTTTTTT. The chain is built from TRBV7-9 and TRBJ2-2; no definite D call. The V and J ends lost 5 bases and 1 base respectively, with 8 bases between them. The V gene's germline CDR1 is SEHNR and CDR2 FQNEAQ (reference sequence). The CDR3 consists of 14 residues.

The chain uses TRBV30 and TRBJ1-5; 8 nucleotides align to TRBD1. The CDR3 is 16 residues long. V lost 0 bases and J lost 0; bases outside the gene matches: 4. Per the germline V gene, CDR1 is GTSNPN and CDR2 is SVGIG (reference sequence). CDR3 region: CAWSVGTGVSNQPQHF. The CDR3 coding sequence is TGTGCCTGGAGTGTGGGGACAGGAGTTAGCAATCAGCCCCAGCATTTT.

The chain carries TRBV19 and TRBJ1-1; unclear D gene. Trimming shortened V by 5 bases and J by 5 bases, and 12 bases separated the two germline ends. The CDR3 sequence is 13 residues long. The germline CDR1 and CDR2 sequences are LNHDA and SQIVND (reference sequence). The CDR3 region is CASSGREKTEAFF. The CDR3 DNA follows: TGTGCCAGTAGTGGGCGGGAGAAGACTGAAGCTTTCTTT.

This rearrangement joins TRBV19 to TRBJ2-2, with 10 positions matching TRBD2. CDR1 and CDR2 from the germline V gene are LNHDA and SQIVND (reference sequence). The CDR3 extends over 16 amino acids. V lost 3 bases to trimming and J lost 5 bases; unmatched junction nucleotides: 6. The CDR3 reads CASSIVAGGATGELFF. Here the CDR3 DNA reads TGTGCCAGTAGTATCGTAGCGGGAGGAGCGACCGGGGAGCTGTTTTTT. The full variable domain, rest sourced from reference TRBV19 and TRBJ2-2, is DGGITQSPKYLFRKEGQNVTLSCEQNLNHDAMYWYRQDPGQGLRLIYYSQIVNDFQKGDIAEGYSVSREKKESFPLTVTSAQKNPTAFYLCASSIVAGGATGELFFGEGSRLTVL.

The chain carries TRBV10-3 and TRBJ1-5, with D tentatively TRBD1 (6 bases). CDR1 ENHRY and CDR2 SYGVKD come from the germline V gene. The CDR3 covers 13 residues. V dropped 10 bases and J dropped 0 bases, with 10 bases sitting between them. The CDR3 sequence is CATGHYSNQPQHF. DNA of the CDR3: TGTGCCACGGGACACTATAGCAATCAGCCCCAGCATTTT.

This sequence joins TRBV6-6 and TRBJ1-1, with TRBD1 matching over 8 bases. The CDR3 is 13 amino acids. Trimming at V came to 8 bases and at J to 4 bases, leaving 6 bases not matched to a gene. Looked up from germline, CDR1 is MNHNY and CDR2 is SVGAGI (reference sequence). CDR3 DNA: TGTGCCAGCGAGACAGGGGCAGGCACTGAAGCTTTCTTT. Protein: CASETGAGTEAFF.

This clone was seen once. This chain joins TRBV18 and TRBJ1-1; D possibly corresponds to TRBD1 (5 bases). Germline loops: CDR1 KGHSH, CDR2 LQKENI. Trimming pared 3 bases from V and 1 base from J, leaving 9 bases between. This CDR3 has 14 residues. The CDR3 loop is CASSPQGGNTEAFF. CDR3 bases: TGTGCCAGCTCACCGCAGGGAGGGAACACTGAAGCTTTCTTT.

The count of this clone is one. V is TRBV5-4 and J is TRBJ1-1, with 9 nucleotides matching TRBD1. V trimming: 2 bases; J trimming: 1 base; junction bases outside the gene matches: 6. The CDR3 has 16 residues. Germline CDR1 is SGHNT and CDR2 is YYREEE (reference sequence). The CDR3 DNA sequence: TGTGCCAGCAGCTTACCGGGACAGGGCGAGAACACTGAAGCTTTCTTT. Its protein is CASSLPGQGENTEAFF.

This CDR3 is CASSPTLTGYGYTF. In nucleotides, the CDR3 is TGTGCCAGCAGCCCGACTTTGACAGGGTATGGCTACACCTTC. The chain combines TRBV7-9 with TRBJ1-2, with TRBD1 identical over 7 bases. Trimming at V came to 5 bases and at J to 5 bases, leaving 8 bases not matched to a gene. Germline V gene sequence: CDR1 SEHNR, CDR2 FQNEAQ (reference sequence). This CDR3 is 14 amino acids long.

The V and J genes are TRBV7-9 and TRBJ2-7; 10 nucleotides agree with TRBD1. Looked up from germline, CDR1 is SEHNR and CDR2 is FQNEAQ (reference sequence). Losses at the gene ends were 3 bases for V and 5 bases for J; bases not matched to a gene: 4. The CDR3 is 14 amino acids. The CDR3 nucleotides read TGTGCCAGCAGCTTCGGGACAGGGGACGACGAGCAGTACTTC. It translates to CASSFGTGDDEQYF.

This CDR3 is CAYRTGYFQPQHF. The CDR3 DNA reads TGTGCCTACAGGACAGGGTATTTTCAGCCCCAGCATTTT. The rearrangement joins TRBV30 to TRBJ1-5; 8 nucleotides match TRBD1. The V and J ends lost 7 bases and 6 bases, in that order; junction bases with no gene match: 8. Germline V gene lookup returns CDR1 GTSNPN and CDR2 SVGIG (reference sequence). The CDR3 runs 13 residues.

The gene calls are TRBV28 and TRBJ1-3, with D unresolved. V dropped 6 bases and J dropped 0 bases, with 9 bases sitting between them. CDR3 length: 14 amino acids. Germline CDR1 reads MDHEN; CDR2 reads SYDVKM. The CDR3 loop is CASSLLYSGNTIYF. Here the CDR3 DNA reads TGTGCCAGCAGCCTACTGTACTCTGGAAACACCATATATTTT.